A single count supports the clone carrying this T cell receptor beta chain. This entry belongs to a study of blood T cell repertoires in COVID-19. Study-wide background: The study drew acute and convalescent COVID-19 samples from the United States, Italy and Spain. In each case, the material was cDNA or gDNA derived from T cells, B-cell-depleted T cells, or PBMCs.

In the source study's methods: Nucleated cell counts were estimated from reference gene primer amplification. The data were produced by immunoSEQ multiplex PCR, yet TCRdb's version contains in-frame clones alone and is incomplete. V, J and clone size derive from that table, while D and trimming were established from the DNA sequence. In the table there are around 100,000 clones, roughly 86% of which are singletons. The source of this sequence is a human donor with acute or convalescent COVID-19. The donor label of this sample is uncertain. The sequencing input was peripheral blood.

CDR3 nucleotides: TGTGCCACCAGTGATTTCGGGGGGAAAGGGGCGACCGGGGAGCTGTTTTTT. It specifies CATSDFGGKGATGELFF. The chain employs TRBV24-1 and TRBJ2-2; 7 nucleotides match TRBD2. V dropped 1 base and J dropped 5; count of bases not matched to a gene: 9. Per germline, CDR1 KGHDR and CDR2 SFDVKD. The CDR3 spans 17 residues.